The rows below give T cell receptor beta chains drawn from one sample of a study of T cells after yellow fever vaccination. TCRdb re-called the 5' RACE reads with MiXCR, one entry per CDR3 protein. The sample carries some 600,000 distinct CDR3 sequences, around a sixth recorded once. This specimen consisted of PBMCs, obtained more than 4 days after the first yellow fever vaccination. The receptors were sampled from a man between 18 and 29 years old who received the YFV17D yellow fever vaccine. The CDR3 runs from the conserved cysteine through the conserved F or W. The D gene is left open where the match is weak. Clone size is given for some rows only: seen once, a few or many times, or a class if the clone is expanded.

TRBJ2-2	many	-	TRBV5-1	CASSLDSTGELFF	TGCGCCAGCAGCTTGGACAGCACCGGGGAGCTGTTTTTT
TRBJ2-3	few	-	TRBV19	CASSISPNRDTQYF	TGTGCCAGTAGTATTAGCCCCAACCGAGATACGCAGTATTTT
TRBJ2-6	-	-	TRBV6-5	CASSYSNQASGANVLTF	TGTGCCAGCAGTTACTCGAACCAGGCCTCTGGGGCCAACGTCCTGACTTTC
TRBJ2-7	-	TRBD1	TRBV18	CASSPPVQGIRSYEQYF	TGTGCCAGCTCACCACCGGTACAGGGGATTCGTTCCTACGAGCAGTACTTC
TRBJ1-2	-	-	TRBV5-1	CASSLSGGTDPTSYTF	TGCGCCAGCAGCTTGTCCGGGGGCACCGACCCCACGAGCTACACCTTC
TRBJ2-7	few	-	TRBV7-2	CASSLVGSQRGEQYF	TGTGCCAGCAGCTTAGTAGGCAGTCAGAGGGGGGAGCAGTACTTC
TRBJ2-5	few	-	TRBV29-1	CSVVGAWVWTQYF	TGCAGCGTTGTGGGGGCATGGGTGTGGACCCAGTACTTC
TRBJ2-3	few	-	TRBV3-1	CASSQGRLSTDTQYF	TGTGCCAGCAGCCAAGGTCGACTTAGCACAGATACGCAGTATTTT
TRBJ2-5	-	-	TRBV27	CASSSPLREGETQYF	TGTGCCAGCAGTTCCCCCCTCAGGGAAGGGGAGACCCAGTACTTC
TRBJ2-5	few	TRBD2	TRBV20-1	CSKPGASGLQETQYF	TGCAGTAAACCCGGAGCTAGCGGACTACAAGAGACCCAGTACTTC
TRBJ1-6	-	-	TRBV10-3	CAIGGQENSPLHF	TGTGCCATCGGCGGGCAGGAAAATTCACCCCTCCACTTT
TRBJ1-2	few	-	TRBV19	CASSRRDGLYGYTF	TGTGCCAGTAGTCGACGGGACGGGCTGTATGGCTACACCTTC
TRBJ1-1	few	-	TRBV6-1	CASSATSPNTEAFF	TGTGCCAGCAGTGCGACGTCCCCGAACACTGAAGCTTTCTTT
TRBJ2-7	few	-	TRBV7-3	CASSLRPGIDYEQYF	TGTGCCAGCAGCTTACGCCCGGGCATCGACTACGAGCAGTACTTC
TRBJ2-3	few	-	TRBV19	CASHGGGAFADTQYF	TGTGCCAGCCATGGGGGGGGCGCTTTTGCGGATACGCAGTATTTT
TRBJ2-5	-	-	TRBV12-3/TRBV12-4	CASSYGLTTRRETQYF	TGTGCCAGCAGTTACGGTCTCACTACTCGCCGAGAGACCCAGTACTTC
TRBJ1-2	few	-	TRBV4-2	CASSQSPGEREYGYTF	TGTGCCAGCAGCCAAAGCCCCGGGGAGCGCGAGTATGGCTACACCTTC
TRBJ2-5	few	-	TRBV6-6	CASSYKHLETQYF	TGTGCCAGCAGTTACAAGCATCTGGAGACCCAGTACTTC
TRBJ2-7	-	TRBD1	TRBV18	CASSSSGGSPYEQYF	TGTGCCAGCTCGTCCTCAGGGGGAAGCCCCTACGAGCAGTACTTC
TRBJ2-1	once	TRBD1	TRBV7-2	CASSSRTGGNEQFF	TGTGCCAGCAGCTCCCGGACAGGGGGCAATGAGCAGTTCTTC
TRBJ2-3	-	-	TRBV6-1	CASISEDTDTQYF	TGTGCCAGCATATCAGAAGACACAGATACGCAGTATTTT
TRBJ2-3	few	TRBD1	TRBV7-9	CASSSSVRDRPIVQYF	TGTGCCAGCAGCTCTAGCGTACGGGACAGGCCCATCGTGCAGTATTTT
TRBJ2-5	-	-	TRBV20-1	CSAREELRYQETQYF	TGCAGTGCTAGAGAGGAGCTAAGGTACCAAGAGACCCAGTACTTC
TRBJ2-4	few	-	TRBV4-2	CASREGTKNIQYF	TGTGCCAGCAGGGAGGGCACCAAAAACATTCAGTACTTC
TRBJ1-5	few	-	TRBV6-2/TRBV6-3	CASSTHQGLQPQHF	TGTGCCAGCAGCACACACCAGGGACTTCAGCCCCAGCATTTT